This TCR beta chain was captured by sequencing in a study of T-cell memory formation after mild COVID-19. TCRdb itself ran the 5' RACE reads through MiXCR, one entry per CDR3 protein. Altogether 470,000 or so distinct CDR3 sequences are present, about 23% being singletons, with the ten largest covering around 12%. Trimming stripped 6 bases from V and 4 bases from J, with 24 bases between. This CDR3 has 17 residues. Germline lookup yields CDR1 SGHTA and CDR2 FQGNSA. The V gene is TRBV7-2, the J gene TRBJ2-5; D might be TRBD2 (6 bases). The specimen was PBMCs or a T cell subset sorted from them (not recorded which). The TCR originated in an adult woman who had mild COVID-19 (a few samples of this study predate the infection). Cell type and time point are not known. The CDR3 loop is CASRPPPRGGGRETQYF. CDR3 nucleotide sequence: TGTGCCAGCAGACCTCCACCGCGGGGAGGAGGCAGAGAGACCCAGTACTTC.